This T cell receptor (beta chain) was retrieved from a study of TIL therapy for anti-PD-1-resistant metastatic lung cancer. Study-wide background: Tumor harvest preceded PD-1/PD-L1 blockade, followed by nivolumab treatment.

Study-wide findings and caveats: TIL clonotype persistence in blood showed no apparent association with response.

About this clone itself: Its antigen is not identified.

Germline V lookup: CDR1 MDHEN, CDR2 SYDVKM. V gave up 5 bases and J gave up 3 bases, with 13 bases separating them. This CDR3 comprises 14 residues. Documented time point: pre-treatment sample, taken before nivolumab and TIL therapy. Patients were adults with stage 4 NSCLC. The immunoSEQ assay was v3. TCRdb's table, derived via immunoSEQ multiplex PCR, lists solely in-frame clones and lacks some. The sample records more than 45,000 clones, more than 60% being singletons. The V gene is TRBV28, the J gene TRBJ1-2; D gene unclear. The receptor was derived from a person aged 25 to 80 with non-small cell lung cancer. The sequenced sample was blood, obtained at baseline. For the CDR3, the DNA is TGTGCCAGCAGTCCCACGAACAGATACTATGGCTACACCTTC. This encodes CASSPTNRYYGYTF.